This T cell receptor (beta chain) originates from a study of T-cell memory formation after mild COVID-19. Study-level background: In these data, TCR clusters were largely donor specific.

This CDR3 is built from 14 residues. Trimming took off 1 base at V and 2 bases at J, with 9 bases between the two ends. Germline V lookup: CDR1 SGHVS, CDR2 FNYEAQ. The study's findings and limits: Confirmation of SARS-CoV-2 specificity was lacking for second-wave clones peaking day 37. Detection of some responders pre-infection suggested pre-existing cross-reactive memory T cells participated.

This clonotype was observed many times. Its cognate antigen is unknown. MiXCR was run by TCRdb on the 5' RACE reads, yielding one entry per CDR3 protein. The sample lists under 300,000 distinct CDR3 sequences; less than 20% were seen once. This clonotype was obtained from a man between 18 and 29 years old who had mild COVID-19 (a few samples of this study predate the infection). Cell type and time point are not known. This chain joins TRBV7-6 and TRBJ2-7; perhaps TRBD2 as D (5 bases). Material for sequencing was PBMCs or a T cell subset sorted from them (not recorded which). The CDR3 protein is CASSLDGLTYEQYF. In nucleotides, the CDR3 is TGTGCCAGCAGCTTAGATGGACTCACCTACGAGCAGTACTTC.